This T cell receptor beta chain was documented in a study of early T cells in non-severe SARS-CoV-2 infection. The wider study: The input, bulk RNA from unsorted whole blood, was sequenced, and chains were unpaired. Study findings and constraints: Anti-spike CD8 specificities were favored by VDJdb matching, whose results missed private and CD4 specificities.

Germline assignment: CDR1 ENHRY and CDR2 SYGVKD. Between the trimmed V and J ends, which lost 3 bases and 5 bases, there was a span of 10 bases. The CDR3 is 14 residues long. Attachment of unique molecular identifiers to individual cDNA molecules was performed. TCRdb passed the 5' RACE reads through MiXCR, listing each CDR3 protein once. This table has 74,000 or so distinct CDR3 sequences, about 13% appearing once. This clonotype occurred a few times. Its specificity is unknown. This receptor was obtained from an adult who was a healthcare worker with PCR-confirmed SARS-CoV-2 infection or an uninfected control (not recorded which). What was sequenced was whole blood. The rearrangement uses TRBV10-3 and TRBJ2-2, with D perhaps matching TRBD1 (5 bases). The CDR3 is CAISDKGLTGELFF. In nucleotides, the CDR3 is TGTGCCATCAGTGATAAGGGGTTGACCGGGGAGCTGTTTTTT.